One sample yielded the 30 T cell receptor beta chains listed below, sequenced in a study of shared clonotypes between healthy human individuals (TCRdb year 2020). Libraries were built with the immunoSEQ multiplex PCR assay. Here the immuneACCESS table is served through TCRdb, limited to in-frame sequences with V and J called. Missing clones are a known gap in these copies; in checked studies unresolved V genes cover under half, and the rest lacks a known reason. A total of roughly 2.2 million clones appear in this sample, around 93% of them only once. The ten largest clones add up to approximately 0.4% of the sample. The sample comprised naive CD4+ T cells from PBMCs. The cell subset or site tag for this specimen amounts to: CD45RA+ positively selected. The source of these receptors is a man aged 18 to 29 in good health. Some clones in this sample may be carry-over from other donors' samples.

V gene TRBV18 combines with J gene TRBJ2-3, with 12 bases fitting TRBD2. CDR3 size: 17 residues. V was pared by 3 bases and J by 3 bases, with 7 bases of the junction left unmatched. Germline V gives CDR1 KGHSH, CDR2 LQKENI. Here the CDR3 reads CASSPATSGSLTDTQYF. In DNA, the CDR3 is TGTGCCAGCTCACCGGCGACTAGCGGGAGTCTTACAGATACGCAGTATTTT.

V usage is TRBV27 and J usage is TRBJ2-2; 8 bases line up with TRBD2. Germline V gene data show CDR1 as MNHEY and CDR2 as SMNVEV (reference sequence). The CDR3 extends over 16 amino acids. J was trimmed by 5 bases and V by 2 bases; bases with no gene match: 7. The CDR3 DNA reads as TGTGCCAGCAGTTTACGAGCGGGAGTAAGAACCGGGGAGCTGTTTTTT. Its protein product is CASSLRAGVRTGELFF.

The V gene is TRBV9, the J gene TRBJ1-4; D might be TRBD1 (5 bases). The CDR3 contains 13 residues. Trimming pared 2 bases from V and 4 bases from J, leaving 6 bases between. Germline CDR1 is SGDLS and CDR2 is YYNGEE. CDR3 residues: CASSVRGNEKLFF. CDR3 in DNA: TGTGCCAGCAGCGTGAGGGGTAATGAAAAACTGTTTTTT.

The chain links TRBV29-1 to TRBJ2-7; D gene ambiguous. The length of the CDR3 is 15 residues. CDR1 and CDR2 from the germline V gene are SQVTM and ANQGSEA. The V gene lost 4 bases and the J gene lost 0 bases, with 16 bases spanning the gap. The CDR3 sequence is CSVGGPQLPSYEQYF. In nucleotides, the CDR3 is TGCAGCGTTGGTGGTCCACAGCTCCCCTCCTACGAGCAGTACTTC.

The rearrangement uses TRBV28 and TRBJ1-5, with D possibly matching TRBD1 (5 bases). V lost 4 bases to trimming and J lost 3 bases, with 13 bases between them. The CDR3 has 15 residues. Looked up from germline, CDR1 is MDHEN and CDR2 is SYDVKM. The CDR3 here is CASSSPQGINQPQHF. The CDR3 bases are TGTGCCAGCAGTTCCCCTCAGGGTATCAATCAGCCCCAGCATTTT. The full variable domain, its missing parts supplied by reference TRBV28 and TRBJ1-5, is DVKVTQSSRYLVKRTGEKVFLECVQDMDHENMFWYRQDPGLGLRLIYFSYDVKMKEKGDIPEGYSVSREKKERFSLILESASTNQTSMYLCASSSPQGINQPQHFGDGTRLSIL.

This chain links TRBV6-5 with TRBJ1-2, with 8 bases identical to TRBD1. Germline CDR1 reads MNHEY; CDR2 reads SVGAGI. V dropped 6 bases and J dropped 4; count of bases not matched to a gene: 7. The CDR3 totals 14 residues. CDR3 DNA: TGTGCCAGCAGCCCAGGGGGCGAGGGCTATGGCTACACCTTC. Translation gives CASSPGGEGYGYTF.

For this clone: Other DNA sequences from this sample encode an identical CDR3 as well. This sequence joins TRBV5-1 and TRBJ2-7; 13 bases line up with TRBD2. This CDR3 comprises 15 residues. Losses at the gene ends were 4 bases for V and 1 base for J; bases not matched to a gene: 2. The V gene's germline CDR1 is SGHRS and CDR2 YFSETQ. CDR3: CASSLGLAGSYEQYF. CDR3 nucleotide sequence: TGCGCCAGCAGCCTGGGACTAGCGGGATCCTACGAGCAGTACTTC. Together with reference TRBV5-1 and TRBJ2-7, the CDR3 gives the full variable domain: KAGVTQTPRYLIKTRGQQVTLSCSPISGHRSVSWYQQTPGQGLQFLFEYFSETQRNKGNFPGRFSGRQFSNSRSEMNVSTLELGDSALYLCASSLGLAGSYEQYFGPGTRLTVT.

This chain uses TRBV5-1 with TRBJ2-5; a weak D match, TRBD1 (5 bases). Trimming left V 1 base short and J 4 bases short, with 11 bases between. Germline CDR1 is SGHRS and CDR2 is YFSETQ. The CDR3 length is 14 residues. CDR3 in DNA: TGCGCCAGCAGCTTGAACAGGTTCCCAGAGACCCAGTACTTC. This gives the protein CASSLNRFPETQYF.

The chain's CDR3 is CATSKGLIQETQYF. The CDR3 nucleotides read TGTGCCACCAGCAAGGGACTGATCCAAGAGACCCAGTACTTC. This rearrangement joins TRBV15 to TRBJ2-5; tentative D call: TRBD2 (6 bases). V was clipped by 4 bases and J by 1 base, with 10 bases between them. Germline V gives CDR1 LNHNV, CDR2 YYDKDF (reference sequence). There are 14 residues in the CDR3.

In regard to this clone: This same CDR3 is encoded by further DNA sequences in the sample. The chain's CDR3 is CASSLGGAGNTEAFF. DNA of the CDR3: TGCGCCAGCAGCTTGGGTGGGGCAGGGAACACTGAAGCTTTCTTT. The rearrangement links TRBV5-1 to TRBJ1-1; D may be TRBD1 (5 bases). The CDR3 consists of 15 residues. Looked up from germline, CDR1 is SGHRS and CDR2 is YFSETQ. V dropped 0 bases and J dropped 1 base, with 10 bases sitting between them.

The rearrangement uses TRBV15 and TRBJ1-2; 7 bases align to TRBD1. This CDR3 contains 15 residues. The germline CDR1 and CDR2 sequences are LNHNV and YYDKDF (reference sequence). J gave up 3 bases and V 1 base, and 5 bases lay outside the gene matches. The DNA for the CDR3 is TGTGCCACCAGCAGAGGGGGACAGACGTACTATGGCTACACCTTC. Protein sequence: CATSRGGQTYYGYTF.

This clone was seen once. Other DNA sequences from this sample encode an identical CDR3 as well. This chain joins TRBV7-2 and TRBJ2-3, with D unresolved. There are 13 residues in the CDR3. Germline V gene lookup returns CDR1 SGHTA and CDR2 FQGNSA. Trimming stripped 5 bases from V and 2 bases from J, with 8 bases between. The DNA for the CDR3 is TGTGCCAGCAGCCCACCTTCCACAGATACGCAGTATTTT. Translated, it gives CASSPPSTDTQYF.

This sequence joins TRBV10-1 and TRBJ2-2; 12 bases map to TRBD2. Looked up from germline, CDR1 is WNHNN and CDR2 is SYGVQD (reference sequence). This CDR3 has 17 residues. The junction had 12 bases not matched to a gene; V was cut back by 10 bases and J by 3 bases. The CDR3 DNA follows: TGCGCCACCGCTCCAGGGCTAGCGGGAGGGGACACCGGGGAGCTGTTTTTT. This encodes CATAPGLAGGDTGELFF.

The chain carries TRBV18 and TRBJ2-3, with D uncertain. From germline, CDR1 is KGHSH and CDR2 LQKENI. This CDR3 is built from 16 residues. Deletions cut 6 bases from V and 2 bases from J, with 18 bases between. CDR3 DNA: TGTGCCAGCTCCCCTACCGCGGAAATGACCACAGATACGCAGTATTTT. This sequence encodes CASSPTAEMTTDTQYF.

The gene calls are TRBV28 and TRBJ2-1; D perhaps matches TRBD2 (6 bases). In germline, CDR1 is MDHEN, CDR2 SYDVKM. This CDR3 has 18 residues. V was clipped by 0 bases and J by 3 bases, with 18 bases between them. The CDR3 region has the DNA TGTGCCAGCAGTTTATGGGGACGTGTCGGGGGTATCTACAATGAGCAGTTCTTC. Translation gives CASSLWGRVGGIYNEQFF.

A note on this clone: In the same sample, other DNA sequences code for this CDR3. The V call is TRBV7-2, the J call TRBJ1-1, with D hard to call. Germline CDR1 and CDR2: SGHTA and FQGNSA. This CDR3 spans 13 amino acids. Between the trimmed V and J ends, which lost 6 bases and 1 base, there was a span of 9 bases. The CDR3 here is CASSFSGNTEAFF. The CDR3 DNA reads as TGTGCCAGCAGTTTTTCCGGGAACACTGAAGCTTTCTTT.

The chain is built from TRBV11-1 and TRBJ2-3; 8 bases map to TRBD2. Unmatched junction bases numbered 4, after V lost 5 bases and J lost 0 bases. Germline values: CDR1 SGHAT, CDR2 FQDESV (reference sequence). The CDR3 spans 15 residues. CDR3 residues: CASSPSGSSTDTQYF. The CDR3 nucleotides are TGTGCCAGCAGCCCCAGCGGGAGCAGCACAGATACGCAGTATTTT.

This chain uses TRBV28 with TRBJ2-3, with 8 bases matching TRBD1. Germline V gene lookup returns CDR1 MDHEN and CDR2 SYDVKM. This CDR3 has 15 residues. The V gene end was trimmed by 1 base and the J gene end by 6 bases; junction bases not matched to a gene: 6. Written as DNA, the CDR3 is TGTGCCAGCAGTTTATTGGCGACAGGGGACGATACGCAGTATTTT. It yields the protein CASSLLATGDDTQYF.

This clone showed up just once. This sequence joins TRBV5-6 and TRBJ2-4; D gene ambiguous. V dropped 0 bases and J dropped 7 bases, with 11 bases sitting between them. The CDR3 totals 14 residues. CDR1 and CDR2 from the germline V gene are SGHDT and YYEEEE. The CDR3 protein is CASSLVSAGNIQYF. CDR3 bases: TGTGCCAGCAGCTTGGTGTCCGCTGGGAACATTCAGTACTTC.

In DNA form, the CDR3 reads TGTGCCAGCAGTCTAACGGGGGCCGTTAGCTCCTACAATGAGCAGTTCTTC. This translates into CASSLTGAVSSYNEQFF. The chain carries TRBV28 and TRBJ2-1, with D perhaps matching TRBD1 or TRBD2 (6 bases each). Trimming stripped 5 bases from V and 0 bases from J, with 17 bases between. CDR1 MDHEN and CDR2 SYDVKM come from the germline V gene. The CDR3 has 17 residues.

The CDR3 nucleotides read TGTGCCAGCAGCCTTAGGGGTTGGGGGGAGGTTCAGTACTTC. Protein: CASSLRGWGEVQYF. The chain joins TRBV5-6 to TRBJ2-4; the D gene is possibly TRBD2 (6 bases). Germline V gene sequence: CDR1 SGHDT, CDR2 YYEEEE. V shed 4 bases and J shed 11 bases, with 19 bases lying between them. The CDR3 loop spans 14 amino acids.

The V call is TRBV11-2, the J call TRBJ1-2; no clear D gene. The V gene lost 1 base and the J gene lost 3 bases, with 15 bases spanning the gap. The CDR3 is made up of 16 amino acids. Per the germline V gene, CDR1 is SGHAT and CDR2 is FQNNGV. CDR3 amino acids: CASSLGLTGPHYGYTF. In nucleotides, the CDR3 is TGTGCCAGCAGCTTAGGATTAACCGGGCCTCACTATGGCTACACCTTC.

The rearrangement joins TRBV5-1 to TRBJ1-1; D unclear. Germline V lookup: CDR1 SGHRS, CDR2 YFSETQ. The CDR3 is 14 amino acids. Trimming stripped 0 bases from V and 5 bases from J, with 11 bases between. The CDR3 here is CASSLAVGRTEAFF. DNA of the CDR3: TGCGCCAGCAGCTTGGCCGTAGGGCGGACTGAAGCTTTCTTT.

V gene TRBV6-5 combines with J gene TRBJ1-3; tentative D call: TRBD1 (5 bases). The CDR3 length is 15 residues. V was shortened by 2 bases and J by 2 bases, with 10 bases between the two germline ends. Germline CDR1 and CDR2: MNHEY and SVGAGI. The CDR3 nucleotides read TGTGCCAGCAGTTACACAGGCGGAGCTGGAAACACCATATATTTT. Amino acids: CASSYTGGAGNTIYF.

The chain joins TRBV19 to TRBJ2-7; 8 nucleotides line up with TRBD1. This CDR3 region has 14 residues. V was pared by 7 bases and J by 5 bases, with 10 bases of the junction left unmatched. Germline V gives CDR1 LNHDA, CDR2 SQIVND (reference sequence). CDR3 residues: CASNPTGEVDEQYF. The DNA of the CDR3 is TGTGCCAGTAACCCGACAGGGGAGGTGGACGAGCAGTACTTC.

The chain links TRBV7-2 to TRBJ2-1; 8 bases agree with TRBD2. Germline CDR1 is SGHTA and CDR2 is FQGNSA. V lost 3 bases and J lost 4; bases outside the gene matches: 8. The CDR3 has 16 residues. The CDR3: CASSFVAGLGYNEQFF. CDR3 bases: TGTGCCAGCAGCTTCGTAGCGGGATTAGGTTACAATGAGCAGTTCTTC.

V gene TRBV28 combines with J gene TRBJ1-3; possible D gene TRBD1, 5 bases. In germline, CDR1 is MDHEN, CDR2 SYDVKM. The V end was cut by 4 bases, the J end by 4 bases, with 20 bases between. This CDR3 is 17 amino acids long. The CDR3 nucleotides read TGTGCCAGCAGTTCCCATGGGTGGGGGAAGTTCGGAAACACCATATATTTT. Amino acid sequence: CASSSHGWGKFGNTIYF. Variable domain in full (rest from reference TRBV28 and TRBJ1-3): DVKVTQSSRYLVKRTGEKVFLECVQDMDHENMFWYRQDPGLGLRLIYFSYDVKMKEKGDIPEGYSVSREKKERFSLILESASTNQTSMYLCASSSHGWGKFGNTIYFGEGSWLTVV.

This clone was counted once. The chain joins TRBV9 to TRBJ2-3; the D is unclear. V was clipped by 2 bases and J by 6 bases, with 10 bases between them. Germline loops: CDR1 SGDLS, CDR2 YYNGEE. The CDR3 sequence is 13 residues long. CDR3 in DNA: TGTGCCAGCAGCGTCTTGAACCGGGATACGCAGTATTTT. Its protein product is CASSVLNRDTQYF.

The CDR3, as DNA: TGTGCCAGCAGCCAGAGAAGACTAGCGGGGGACGAGCAGTACTTC. It yields the protein CASSQRRLAGDEQYF. The genes are TRBV7-6 and TRBJ2-7; 12 positions match TRBD2. Germline CDR1 and CDR2: SGHVS and FNYEAQ. Trimming at V came to 5 bases and at J to 5 bases, leaving 7 bases not matched to a gene. The CDR3 is 15 amino acids. The full variable domain, in which reference TRBV7-6 and TRBJ2-7 provide the parts outside the CDR3, is GAGVSQSPRYKVTKRGQDVALRCDPISGHVSLYWYRQALGQGPEFLTYFNYEAQQDKSGLPNDRFSAERPEGSISTLTIQRTEQRDSAMYRCASSQRRLAGDEQYFGPGTRLTVT.

This chain links TRBV28 with TRBJ2-3; D ambiguous. The CDR3 extends over 12 amino acids. V lost 9 bases, J lost 0 bases, and 7 bases lay in between. In germline, CDR1 is MDHEN, CDR2 SYDVKM. The CDR3 spells CASQGSTDTQYF. The CDR3 DNA reads TGTGCCAGTCAAGGGAGCACAGATACGCAGTATTTT.